The following is a TCR beta chain sequence with its context. This entry belongs to a study of sequential checkpoint blockade in melanoma. Study in general: Randomization was 1:1 between first-line nivolumab→ipilimumab and ipilimumab→nivolumab.

The junction had 8 bases not matched to a gene; V was cut back by 5 bases and J by 1 base. The V gene's germline CDR1 is MDHEN and CDR2 SYDVKM. CDR3 length equals 17 residues. Profiled with immunoSEQ multiplex PCR; TCRdb holds only in-frame clones, not every one. The sample includes 9,500 to 15,000 clones, about 86% of them seen just once. Treatment of the sample: randomized to nivolumab then ipilimumab (arm A) or the reverse (arm B). DNA-damaging chemotherapy had not been given to any patient beforehand. The gene calls are TRBV28 and TRBJ2-3, with 11 bases matching TRBD2. The receptor was derived from a human donor with melanoma. The sequencing here drew on CD8+ T cells sorted from blood (inferred from file names), taken from a patient given nivolumab and ipilimumab in sequence. The CDR3 coding sequence is TGTGCCAGCAGTCCTCTAGCGGGGGGAGGGGGCACAGATACGCAGTATTTT. Translated: CASSPLAGGGGTDTQYF.